The 19 T cell receptor beta chains in this list originate from one sample, sequenced in a study of T cells after yellow fever vaccination. TCRdb analysed the 5' RACE reads with MiXCR anew, one entry per CDR3 protein. Of over 100,000 distinct CDR3 sequences listed, around 8.6% are singletons. Sequencing used CD8+ T cells sorted from PBMCs, obtained 45 days after the yellow fever booster vaccination. These receptors were collected from a man younger than 45 who received the YFV17D yellow fever vaccine.

The rearrangement links TRBV20-1 to TRBJ2-2; D may match TRBD1 or TRBD2 (5 bases each). This CDR3 comprises 13 residues. The V gene lost 3 bases and the J gene lost 3 bases, with 8 bases spanning the gap. Looked up from germline, CDR1 is DFQATT and CDR2 is SNEGSKA (reference sequence). DNA for the CDR3: TGCAGTGCTAGGGGACCGTACACCGGGGAGCTGTTTTTT. Its translation is CSARGPYTGELFF.

This chain uses TRBV12-3 or TRBV12-4 with TRBJ2-1; TRBD2 matches at 8 bases. This CDR3 spans 16 amino acids. With V trimmed by 7 bases and J by 6 bases, 14 bases remained unmatched. The CDR3 loop reads CASTTGGTQTFNEQFF. The CDR3 DNA sequence: TGTGCCAGCACAACGGGGGGGACGCAAACATTCAATGAGCAGTTCTTC.

This clonotype was observed a handful of times. The rearrangement joins TRBV11-2 to TRBJ2-3; D remains ambiguous. The V end was cut by 0 bases, the J end by 2 bases, with 6 bases between. The CDR3 runs to 14 residues. CDR1 and CDR2 from the germline V gene are SGHAT and FQNNGV. The CDR3 protein is CASSLDIATDTQYF. The CDR3 coding sequence is TGTGCCAGCAGCTTAGATATAGCCACAGATACGCAGTATTTT.

This clonotype was seen repeatedly, ten times or more. The V and J genes are TRBV7-2 and TRBJ2-3; 9 bases are shared with TRBD1. CDR1 is SGHTA, CDR2 FQGNSA, per germline. V lost 2 bases and J lost 4; bases outside the gene matches: 4. This CDR3 has 15 residues. This chain's CDR3 is CASSLTGGSSDTQYF. DNA for the CDR3: TGTGCCAGCAGCTTAACAGGGGGCTCTTCAGATACGCAGTATTTT.

This clonotype has a count of ten or more. The chain combines TRBV6-1 with TRBJ1-3; unclear D gene. V was pared by 7 bases and J by 0 bases, with 10 bases between. The CDR3 loop spans 14 amino acids. From germline, CDR1 is MNHNS and CDR2 SASEGT. The CDR3 DNA reads as TGTGCCAGCACCCCGGACCACTCTGGAAACACCATATATTTT. It specifies CASTPDHSGNTIYF.

This clonotype was picked up many times. This sequence joins TRBV11-3 and TRBJ2-3; 10 nucleotides agree with TRBD2. The CDR3 extends over 16 amino acids. Trimming removed 2 bases from V and 1 base from J; junction bases left unmatched: 3. Germline V gene data show CDR1 as SGHNT and CDR2 as YENEEA. CDR3 sequence: CASSLRLAGRTDTQYF. The CDR3 coding sequence is TGTGCCAGCAGCTTAAGACTAGCGGGTCGCACAGATACGCAGTATTTT. Full variable domain (outside the CDR3, taken from reference TRBV11-3 and TRBJ2-3): EAGVVQSPRYKIIEKKQPVAFWCNPISGHNTLYWYLQNLGQGPELLIRYENEEAVDDSQLPKDRFSAERLKGVDSTLKIQPAELGDSAVYLCASSLRLAGRTDTQYFGPGTRLTVL.

This clonotype has a handful of counts. The rearrangement uses TRBV20-1 and TRBJ2-1, with 12 bases matching TRBD2. Germline V CDR1 and CDR2: DFQATT, SNEGSKA (reference sequence). V was pared by 3 bases and J by 8 bases, with 8 bases of the junction left unmatched. The CDR3 runs 15 residues. CDR3 residues: CSASWGTSGPDEQFF. CDR3 DNA sequence: TGCAGTGCTAGTTGGGGGACTAGCGGGCCCGATGAGCAGTTCTTC.

This clonotype appeared many times. The gene calls are TRBV28 and TRBJ2-5, with 8 bases matching TRBD1. The junction had 5 bases not matched to a gene; V was cut back by 5 bases and J by 0 bases. The CDR3 is 15 residues long. Germline V gives CDR1 MDHEN, CDR2 SYDVKM. In nucleotides, the CDR3 is TGTGCCAGCAGTCATAGACAGGGGAACCAAGAGACCCAGTACTTC. It codes for CASSHRQGNQETQYF.

This clonotype was seen ten or more times. The chain joins TRBV29-1 to TRBJ2-1, with TRBD2 matching 9 bases. The J segment lost 6 bases and the V segment lost 4 bases, leaving 19 bases of the junction unmatched. The length of the CDR3 is 18 residues. Per germline, CDR1 SQVTM and CDR2 ANQGSEA. CDR3 region: CSVVGLGGLAGWVNEQFF. CDR3 coding DNA: TGCAGCGTTGTGGGACTGGGCGGGCTAGCGGGATGGGTCAATGAGCAGTTCTTC.

This rearrangement joins TRBV3-1 to TRBJ2-5; TRBD1 is a possible D gene (5 bases). CDR3 size: 14 residues. Germline CDR1 reads LGHDT; CDR2 reads YNNKEL (reference sequence). The V and J ends lost 4 bases and 2 bases respectively, with 11 bases between them. CDR3 protein: CASSPRQPQETQYF. The CDR3 bases are TGTGCCAGCAGCCCGCGACAGCCTCAAGAGACCCAGTACTTC.

The chain uses TRBV12-2 and TRBJ1-5. TRBV12-2 is a documented pseudogene. This CDR3 is 8 amino acids long. CDR3 loop: CGYQPQHF. The CDR3 DNA sequence: TGTGGATATCAGCCCCAGCATTTT.

There are a few counts of this clonotype. This rearrangement joins TRBV10-2 to TRBJ2-7; perhaps TRBD2 as D (7 bases). V lost 9 bases, J lost 7 bases, and 19 bases lay in between. Germline V gene sequence: CDR1 WSHSY, CDR2 SAAADI. The length of the CDR3 is 13 residues. CDR3 sequence: CASGPKGGGEQYF. The CDR3 bases are TGCGCCAGTGGCCCGAAGGGGGGAGGGGAGCAGTACTTC.

About this clonotype itself: A much larger clone lies one base from this, so it may be a read error. CDR3 DNA: TGTGCCACCAGCAGGGGCGGCAATGAGCAGTTCTTC. The encoded protein is CATSRGGNEQFF. The chain uses TRBV15 and TRBJ2-1; D is uncertain. V was clipped by 3 bases and J by 6 bases, with 6 bases between them. The CDR3 length is 12 residues. Germline V lookup: CDR1 LNHNV, CDR2 YYDKDF (reference sequence).

Comment on this clonotype: This clone may be a read error of a much larger clone one base away. This chain uses TRBV7-2 with TRBJ2-1, with D perhaps matching TRBD1 or TRBD2 (6 bases each). V lost 5 bases and J 0 bases, leaving 17 bases between the germline ends. Germline V gene data show CDR1 as SGHTA and CDR2 as FQGNSA. The CDR3 loop spans 17 amino acids. The CDR3 protein is CASSIRQEGCSYNEQFF. CDR3 DNA sequence: TGTGCCAGCAGCATCCGACAGGAGGGATGCTCCTACAATGAGCAGTTCTTC.

Written as DNA, the CDR3 is TGTGCCAGCAGACCCGCTGACAGGGCCTACGAGCAGTACTTC. Protein product: CASRPADRAYEQYF. The chain joins TRBV3-1 to TRBJ2-7, with 7 bases aligning to TRBD1. CDR3 length: 14 amino acids. The germline gives CDR1 LGHDT, CDR2 YNNKEL (reference sequence). The trim removed 6 bases at V and 2 bases at J, leaving 7 bases unmatched.

The CDR3 nucleotides read TGTGCCAGCAGCTTATGGGATTACGTCTTCAATGAGCAGTTCTTC. Translation gives CASSLWDYVFNEQFF. The chain joins TRBV11-2 to TRBJ2-1; D remains ambiguous. Deletions cut 2 bases from V and 6 bases from J, with 14 bases between. The length of the CDR3 is 15 residues. Germline CDR1 reads SGHAT; CDR2 reads FQNNGV.

The genes are TRBV5-1 and TRBJ2-6; D might be TRBD2 (6 bases). The CDR3 contains 17 residues. The germline gives CDR1 SGHRS, CDR2 YFSETQ. V was pared by 2 bases and J by 0 bases, with 12 bases between. The DNA for the CDR3 is TGCGCCAGCAGCTTAAGCGGGTCCTACTCTGGGGCCAACGTCCTGACTTTC. It specifies CASSLSGSYSGANVLTF.

This clonotype was found a few times. The V gene is TRBV29-1, the J gene TRBJ1-5; the D is unclear. Looked up from germline, CDR1 is SQVTM and CDR2 is ANQGSEA. V was clipped by 4 bases and J by 11 bases, with 12 bases between them. The CDR3 runs 11 residues. The CDR3 bases are TGCAGCGTTGTAATTAAGTCTTCCCAGCATTTT. Residues: CSVVIKSSQHF.

Ten or more counts support this clonotype. CDR3 DNA sequence: TGTGCCAGCCGGGTGGGGGTATCTAGCTCCTACAATGAGCAGTTCTTC. It encodes CASRVGVSSSYNEQFF. V usage is TRBV6-1 and J usage is TRBJ2-1; D is possibly TRBD1 or TRBD2 (5 bases each). The germline V gene has CDR1 MNHNS and CDR2 SASEGT. Trimming removed 8 bases at V and 0 bases at J, with 17 bases between. The CDR3 spans 16 residues.